One and the same sample provided the 18 T cell receptor beta chains below, sequenced in a study of blood T cell repertoires in COVID-19. The table came from immunoSEQ multiplex PCR; TCRdb's copy has only in-frame clones and leaves some out. The data show more than 110,000 clones, 76% seen once. The sequenced material came from peripheral blood. All receptors derive from a woman older than 75 with active or convalescent COVID-19.

The V gene is TRBV27, the J gene TRBJ1-5; TRBD1 might be the D (5 bases). Trimming shortened V by 7 bases and J by 5 bases, and 15 bases separated the two germline ends. Germline V gene sequence: CDR1 MNHEY, CDR2 SMNVEV (reference sequence). This CDR3 is built from 14 residues. CDR3 protein: CASTPWGGDQPQHF. In DNA, the CDR3 is TGTGCCAGCACCCCCTGGGGGGGGGATCAGCCCCAGCATTTT.

The gene calls are TRBV11-1 and TRBJ2-7; D not resolved. CDR3 length: 13 residues. The V end was cut by 5 bases, the J end by 2 bases, with 10 bases between. Germline V CDR1 and CDR2: SGHAT, FQDESV (reference sequence). CDR3 in amino acids: CASSRSTTYEQYF. The CDR3 DNA sequence: TGTGCCAGCAGCCGAAGCACTACCTACGAGCAGTACTTC.

CDR3 coding DNA: TGTGCCAGCAGCGTAGATCCAGGGACTAACTATGGCTACACCTTC. Translated, it gives CASSVDPGTNYGYTF. The chain combines TRBV9 with TRBJ1-2, with D perhaps matching TRBD1 (5 bases). V was cut by 0 bases and J by 0 bases, with 9 bases left in between. Germline V gives CDR1 SGDLS, CDR2 YYNGEE. The CDR3 consists of 15 residues.

The chain is built from TRBV7-2 and TRBJ2-3; D might be TRBD1 (6 bases). Germline lookup yields CDR1 SGHTA and CDR2 FQGNSA. V dropped 6 bases and J dropped 1 base, with 8 bases sitting between them. The CDR3 consists of 13 residues. CDR3 protein: CASSRQGTDTQYF. The CDR3 nucleotides read TGTGCCAGCAGTCGACAGGGCACAGATACGCAGTATTTT.

The table lists this clone with a few counts. This chain connects TRBV2 to TRBJ2-6; 10 nucleotides align to TRBD2. The CDR3 has 18 residues. CDR1 is SNHLY, CDR2 FYNNEI, per germline. The trim removed 3 bases at V and 0 bases at J, leaving 5 bases unmatched. This CDR3 reads CASSDRTSGISGANVLTF. The CDR3 nucleotides read TGTGCCAGCAGTGACCGGACTAGCGGAATCTCTGGGGCCAACGTCCTGACTTTC.

V usage is TRBV7-9 and J usage is TRBJ1-6, with TRBD1 identical over 7 bases. CDR1 is SEHNR, CDR2 FQNEAQ, per germline (reference sequence). After removal of 5 bases from V and 10 bases from J, the junction contained 8 bases not matched to a gene. The CDR3 is 14 amino acids. Here the CDR3 reads CASSNRGATSPLHF. CDR3 nucleotides: TGTGCCAGCAGCAACAGGGGCGCTACCTCACCCCTCCACTTT.

This sequence joins TRBV7-9 and TRBJ1-5; D gene uncertain. CDR1 and CDR2 from the germline V gene are SEHNR and FQNEAQ (reference sequence). V shed 1 base and J shed 5 bases, with 21 bases lying between them. The CDR3 length is 18 residues. The CDR3 bases are TGTGCCAGCAGCTTAGTAGCCGAATTGAGGGCTCAGCATCAGCCCCAGCATTTT. This sequence encodes CASSLVAELRAQHQPQHF.

This sequence joins TRBV5-1 and TRBJ1-4, with 7 bases identical to TRBD1. CDR1 and CDR2 (germline): SGHRS, YFSETQ. V lost 4 bases and J lost 2; bases outside the gene matches: 5. The CDR3 has 15 amino acids. The CDR3 DNA reads TGCGCCAGCAGCGAGACAGGGAATACTAATGAAAAACTGTTTTTT. Its translation is CASSETGNTNEKLFF.

The J gene is TRBJ2-7, the V gene TRBV30; weak D call: TRBD2 (6 bases). Germline V gives CDR1 GTSNPN, CDR2 SVGIG (reference sequence). The length of the CDR3 is 14 residues. V was clipped by 2 bases and J by 0 bases, with 11 bases between them. DNA of the CDR3: TGTGCCTGGAGTTTATTCGGGAGCTCCTACGAGCAGTACTTC. Translated, it gives CAWSLFGSSYEQYF.

The V gene is TRBV28, the J gene TRBJ1-5, with 8 positions matching TRBD1. This CDR3 has 14 residues. Germline CDR1 and CDR2: MDHEN and SYDVKM. V gave up 6 bases and J gave up 5 bases; unmatched junction bases: 6. The chain's CDR3 is CASSVGQGYQPQHF. The CDR3 nucleotides read TGTGCCAGCAGCGTTGGACAGGGATATCAGCCCCAGCATTTT.

The count of this clone is one. The chain carries TRBV19 and TRBJ1-1; D might be TRBD1 (6 bases). Germline V gene sequence: CDR1 LNHDA, CDR2 SQIVND (reference sequence). The ends were cut back, 7 bases at V and 4 bases at J, with 19 bases in the middle. The CDR3 has 15 residues. The CDR3 here is CASTQPSGVPTEAFF. For the CDR3, the DNA is TGTGCCAGTACTCAACCCTCAGGGGTTCCCACTGAAGCTTTCTTT.

This rearrangement joins TRBV3-1 (or the pseudogene TRBV3-2) to TRBJ2-5; D uncertain. With 6 bases removed from V and 3 bases from J, the gap between germline ends came to 8 bases. The CDR3 is made up of 12 amino acids. Germline V lookup: CDR1 LGHDT, CDR2 YNNKEL (reference sequence). CDR3 sequence reads: CASRIRKETQYF. The CDR3 bases are TGTGCCAGCAGAATCAGAAAAGAGACCCAGTACTTC.

This clone appeared a few times. The chain employs TRBV27 and TRBJ2-7; perhaps TRBD2 as D (5 bases). V shed 5 bases and J shed 2 bases, with 13 bases lying between them. This CDR3 has 14 amino acids. CDR1 is MNHEY and CDR2 is SMNVEV in the germline V gene (reference sequence). In DNA, the CDR3 is TGTGCCAGCAGTCCGGGCTGGGAGACCTACGAGCAGTACTTC. This sequence encodes CASSPGWETYEQYF.

V gene TRBV5-4 combines with J gene TRBJ2-4; 12 positions agree with TRBD2. Trimming took 3 bases from V and 11 from J; bases not matched to a gene: 9. The CDR3 runs 15 residues. Per the germline V gene, CDR1 is SGHNT and CDR2 is YYREEE (reference sequence). CDR3 region: CASSSAASGGAVQYF. The CDR3 DNA follows: TGTGCCAGCAGCTCCGCGGCTAGCGGGGGGGCCGTTCAGTACTTC.

V gene TRBV6-2 or TRBV6-3 combines with J gene TRBJ1-6; TRBD1 matches 8 bases. CDR3 length equals 16 residues. From germline, CDR1 is MNHEY and CDR2 SVGEGT. Germline trimming cut 6 bases from V and 7 bases from J; bases unmatched to any gene: 11. The CDR3 sequence is CASSRPNRGSNSPLHF. The CDR3 DNA follows: TGTGCCAGCAGCCGCCCGAACAGGGGGAGCAATTCACCCCTCCACTTT.

This chain uses TRBV19 with TRBJ2-1; the D gene is possibly TRBD2 (5 bases). V was trimmed by 5 bases and J by 0 bases, leaving 20 bases between them. The CDR3 has 18 residues. Germline V gene data show CDR1 as LNHDA and CDR2 as SQIVND (reference sequence). CDR3 sequence reads: CASSLLRAPGVSYNEQFF. The CDR3 DNA sequence: TGTGCCAGTAGTCTCCTGAGGGCGCCCGGGGTCTCCTACAATGAGCAGTTCTTC. The variable domain in full, completed from reference TRBV19 and TRBJ2-1, reads DGGITQSPKYLFRKEGQNVTLSCEQNLNHDAMYWYRQDPGQGLRLIYYSQIVNDFQKGDIAEGYSVSREKKESFPLTVTSAQKNPTAFYLCASSLLRAPGVSYNEQFFGPGTRLTVL.

The chain uses TRBV5-1 and TRBJ2-5, with D tentatively TRBD1 (6 bases). The CDR3 consists of 14 residues. Germline CDR1 is SGHRS and CDR2 is YFSETQ. Trimming removed 0 bases at V and 5 bases at J, with 11 bases between. The DNA for the CDR3 is TGCGCCAGCAGCTTGGAGACAGGTCGGGAGACCCAGTACTTC. Its translation: CASSLETGRETQYF.

The rearrangement joins TRBV6-5 to TRBJ2-7; 9 bases are a match to TRBD1. The CDR3 is 15 amino acids. V trimming: 0 bases; J trimming: 5 bases; junction bases outside the gene matches: 5. The V gene's germline CDR1 is MNHEY and CDR2 SVGAGI. CDR3 bases: TGTGCCAGCAGTTACTCGACAGGGGGAGGAAACGAGCAGTACTTC. It specifies CASSYSTGGGNEQYF.